These 18 T cell receptor beta chains were sequenced from one sample in a study of T cell responses to AZD1222 COVID-19 vaccine. Measured with immunoSEQ multiplex PCR; TCRdb has only the in-frame clones, and not every one. Found here are approximately 88,000 clones, almost 80% of them singletons; the top ten hold more than 20%. Sequencing was performed on peripheral blood, taken on day 0 of AZD1222 vaccination. Every receptor here comes from an adult in good health.

This chain connects TRBV4-3 to TRBJ2-2, with D possibly matching TRBD1 (6 bases). Germline CDR1 is LGHNA and CDR2 is YSLEER. The CDR3 totals 17 residues. V was clipped by 4 bases and J by 1 base, with 16 bases between them. The CDR3 nucleotides are TGCGCCAGCAGCCTCATCCCCGGACAGAAGAACACCGGGGAGCTGTTTTTT. Amino acids: CASSLIPGQKNTGELFF.

V gene TRBV18 combines with J gene TRBJ2-5; 11 nucleotides agree with TRBD2. The J segment lost 5 bases and the V segment lost 5 bases, leaving 10 bases of the junction unmatched. Germline V gene lookup returns CDR1 KGHSH and CDR2 LQKENI. The CDR3 has 16 residues. CDR3 residues: CASSSGLAEAGETQYF. In DNA, the CDR3 is TGTGCCAGCTCATCGGGACTAGCGGAGGCGGGGGAGACCCAGTACTTC.

This clone was observed a few times. This chain uses TRBV21-1 with TRBJ2-4; TRBD2, the table's D call, was not compared with the DNA. TRBV21-1 is a pseudogene. The CDR3 runs 19 residues. The CDR3 here is CASSKAGTREGLAKNIQYF. The CDR3 DNA is TGTGCCAGCAGCAAAGCGGGGACTCGAGAGGGATTAGCCAAAAACATTCAGTACTTC.

This clone was found a few times. V is TRBV4-1 and J is TRBJ1-1, with D maybe TRBD1 (5 bases). CDR3 size: 14 residues. The V end lost 1 base, the J end lost 4 bases, and 10 bases lay between the germline ends. The V gene's germline CDR1 is MGHRA and CDR2 YSYEKL. The chain's CDR3 is CASSQVRRGTEAFF. The CDR3 bases are TGCGCCAGCAGCCAAGTTCGGAGGGGCACTGAAGCTTTCTTT.

This chain uses TRBV9 with TRBJ2-7; 7 bases map to TRBD1. V shed 3 bases and J 6 bases; nucleotides not matched to a gene: 12. The CDR3 is 15 amino acids. CDR1 is SGDLS, CDR2 YYNGEE, per germline. Written as DNA, the CDR3 is TGTGCCAGCAGCGAGACGACAGGGTTGAGGATCGAGCAGTACTTC. It encodes CASSETTGLRIEQYF.

The chain has TRBV10-1 and TRBJ2-7, with D possibly matching TRBD1 (6 bases). The CDR3 is 13 residues long. V gave up 3 bases and J gave up 2 bases, with 8 bases separating them. The germline V gene has CDR1 WNHNN and CDR2 SYGVQD (reference sequence). The CDR3 DNA follows: TGCGCCAGCAGTGACGGGACAACCTACGAGCAGTACTTC. It is translated as CASSDGTTYEQYF.

The rearrangement uses TRBV11-2 and TRBJ2-7; the match to TRBD2 covers 8 bases. Germline CDR1 is SGHAT and CDR2 is FQNNGV. This CDR3 region has 15 residues. Trimming removed 2 bases from V and 7 bases from J; junction bases left unmatched: 10. The CDR3 here is CASSLPWLAGREQYF. The CDR3 DNA sequence: TGTGCCAGCAGCTTACCGTGGCTAGCGGGCCGAGAGCAGTACTTC.

The chain combines TRBV5-1 with TRBJ2-3; D not resolved. V was clipped by 2 bases and J by 0 bases, with 10 bases between them. Germline V gives CDR1 SGHRS, CDR2 YFSETQ. This CDR3 has 15 amino acids. CDR3 coding DNA: TGCGCCAGCAGCTTCAACCCGCAGAGCACAGATACGCAGTATTTT. It is translated as CASSFNPQSTDTQYF.

The genes are TRBV7-9 and TRBJ2-5, with TRBD1 identical over 8 bases. Trimming took 6 bases from V and 2 from J; bases not matched to a gene: 8. The germline gives CDR1 SEHNR, CDR2 FQNEAQ (reference sequence). The CDR3 is 15 residues long. CDR3 bases: TGTGCCAGCAGGCAGGGGACAGGTCTACAAGAGACCCAGTACTTC. Translating it yields CASRQGTGLQETQYF. Supplemented by reference TRBV7-9 and TRBJ2-5, the full variable domain reads DTGVSQNPRHKITKRGQNVTFRCDPISEHNRLYWYRQTLGQGPEFLTYFQNEAQLEKSRLLSDRFSAERPKGSFSTLEIQRTEQGDSAMYLCASRQGTGLQETQYFGPGTRLLVL.

In its sample, this clone was seen a few times. This rearrangement joins TRBV9 to TRBJ1-6; the D is unclear. From germline, CDR1 is SGDLS and CDR2 YYNGEE. The CDR3 sequence is 13 residues long. Trimming took 2 bases from V and 8 from J, leaving 8 bases between them. Here the CDR3 reads CASSVRVDSPLHF. The CDR3 DNA follows: TGTGCCAGCAGCGTTCGAGTTGATTCACCCCTCCACTTT.

The rearrangement uses TRBV9 and TRBJ2-3; 8 bases fit TRBD2. CDR3 length: 16 residues. Germline V CDR1 and CDR2: SGDLS, YYNGEE. With 0 bases clipped from V and 6 bases from J, the junction kept 9 bases outside the gene matches. CDR3 protein: CASSVDLGRAPDTQYF. CDR3 DNA sequence: TGTGCCAGCAGCGTAGACCTCGGGAGGGCCCCCGATACGCAGTATTTT. The complete variable domain, with remaining parts taken from reference TRBV9 and TRBJ2-3, reads DSGVTQTPKHLITATGQRVTLRCSPRSGDLSVYWYQQSLDQGLQFLIQYYNGEERAKGNILERFSAQQFPDLHSELNLSSLELGDSALYFCASSVDLGRAPDTQYFGPGTRLTVL.

This chain links TRBV9 with TRBJ2-1, with D possibly being TRBD2 (6 bases). The germline V gene encodes CDR1 SGDLS and CDR2 YYNGEE. The CDR3 covers 14 residues. V shed 3 bases and J shed 4 bases, with 11 bases lying between them. The CDR3 DNA sequence: TGTGCCAGCAGCGAGGGACTCTCTTACAATGAGCAGTTCTTC. This translates into CASSEGLSYNEQFF.

V is TRBV19 and J is TRBJ1-4, with a weak D call TRBD1 (5 bases). The CDR3 spans 16 residues. Germline V lookup: CDR1 LNHDA, CDR2 SQIVND (reference sequence). Trimming took 4 bases from V and 13 from J, leaving 25 bases between them. The CDR3 is CASSTLEGTVGRRLFF. The CDR3 coding sequence is TGTGCCAGTAGTACACTAGAAGGGACGGTCGGCCGTAGACTGTTTTTT.

The chain is built from TRBV7-2 and TRBJ2-7, with 9 bases that match TRBD2. Trimming at V came to 6 bases and at J to 3 bases, leaving 6 bases not matched to a gene. The CDR3 length is 14 residues. Per the germline V gene, CDR1 is SGHTA and CDR2 is FQGNSA. This chain's CDR3 is CASRLYSGSYEQYF. Here the CDR3 DNA reads TGTGCCAGCAGACTTTATAGCGGGAGCTACGAGCAGTACTTC.

The V and J genes are TRBV19 and TRBJ1-2, with unresolved D. CDR3 length: 13 residues. The germline V gene has CDR1 LNHDA and CDR2 SQIVND (reference sequence). Deletions cut 3 bases from V and 4 bases from J, with 9 bases between. The CDR3 loop reads CASSIPGIYGYTF. The CDR3 DNA reads TGTGCCAGTAGTATCCCCGGAATCTATGGCTACACCTTC.

The chain carries TRBV7-2 and TRBJ2-3, with a tentative D call TRBD2 (6 bases). The V end lost 6 bases, the J end lost 0 bases, and 10 bases lay between the germline ends. This CDR3 region has 14 residues. CDR1 and CDR2 from the germline V gene are SGHTA and FQGNSA. The CDR3 region has the DNA TGTGCCAGCAGTCCGCGGGACAGCACAGATACGCAGTATTTT. Its translation: CASSPRDSTDTQYF.

The chain carries TRBV16 and TRBJ1-2; D may be TRBD1 (5 bases). The V and J ends lost 2 bases and 0 bases respectively, with 19 bases between them. The CDR3 consists of 18 residues. Germline V lookup: CDR1 KGHSY, CDR2 FQNENV. The CDR3 reads CASSQLFGQISSNYGYTF. Written as DNA, the CDR3 is TGTGCCAGCAGCCAACTGTTCGGACAAATTAGTTCTAACTATGGCTACACCTTC.

The V call is TRBV2, the J call TRBJ2-7; D tentatively reads TRBD1 or TRBD2 (6 bases each). Trimming took off 6 bases at V and 3 bases at J, with 21 bases between the two ends. From germline, CDR1 is SNHLY and CDR2 FYNNEI. The CDR3 loop spans 16 amino acids. The CDR3 protein is CASRKGGLMFDYEQYF. CDR3 coding DNA: TGTGCCAGCAGAAAAGGGGGACTTATGTTCGACTACGAGCAGTACTTC.